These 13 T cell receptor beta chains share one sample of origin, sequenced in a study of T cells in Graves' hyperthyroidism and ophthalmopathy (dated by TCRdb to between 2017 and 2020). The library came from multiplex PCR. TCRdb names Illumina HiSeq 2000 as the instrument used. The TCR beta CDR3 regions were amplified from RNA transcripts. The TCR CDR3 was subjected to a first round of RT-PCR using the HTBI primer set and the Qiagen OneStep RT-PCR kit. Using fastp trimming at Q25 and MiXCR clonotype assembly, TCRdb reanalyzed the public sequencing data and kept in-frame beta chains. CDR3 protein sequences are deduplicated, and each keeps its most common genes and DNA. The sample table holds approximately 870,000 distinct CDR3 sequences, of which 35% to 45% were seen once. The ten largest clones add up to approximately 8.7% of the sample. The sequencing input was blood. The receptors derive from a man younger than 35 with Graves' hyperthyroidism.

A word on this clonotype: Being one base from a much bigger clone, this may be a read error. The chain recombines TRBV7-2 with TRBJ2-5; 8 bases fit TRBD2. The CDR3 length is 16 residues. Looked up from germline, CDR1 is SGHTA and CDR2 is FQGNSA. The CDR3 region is CAGSQDGGAGGETQYF. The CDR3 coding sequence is TGTGCCGGCAGCCAAGACGGTGGTGCGGGAGGCGAGACCCAGTACTTC.

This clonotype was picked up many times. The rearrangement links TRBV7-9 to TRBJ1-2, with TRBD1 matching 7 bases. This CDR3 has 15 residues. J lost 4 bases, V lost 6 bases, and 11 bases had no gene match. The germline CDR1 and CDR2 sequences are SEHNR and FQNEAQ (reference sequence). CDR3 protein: CASRFYRGQSYGYTF. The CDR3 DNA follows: TGTGCCAGCAGATTCTACAGGGGACAGAGCTATGGCTACACCTTC.

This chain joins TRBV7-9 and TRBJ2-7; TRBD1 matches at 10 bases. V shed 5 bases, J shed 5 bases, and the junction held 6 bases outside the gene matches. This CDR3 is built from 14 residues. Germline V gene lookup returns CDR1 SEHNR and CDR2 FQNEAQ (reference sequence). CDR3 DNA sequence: TGTGCCAGCAGCCCCCTGGGACAGGGGAACGAGCAGTACTTC. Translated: CASSPLGQGNEQYF.

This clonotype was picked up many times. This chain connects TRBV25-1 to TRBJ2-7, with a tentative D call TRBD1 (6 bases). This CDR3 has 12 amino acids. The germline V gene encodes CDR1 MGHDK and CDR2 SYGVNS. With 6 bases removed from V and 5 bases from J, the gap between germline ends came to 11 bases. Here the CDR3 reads CASRQGIHEQYF. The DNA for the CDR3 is TGTGCCAGCAGACAGGGCATCCACGAGCAGTACTTC.

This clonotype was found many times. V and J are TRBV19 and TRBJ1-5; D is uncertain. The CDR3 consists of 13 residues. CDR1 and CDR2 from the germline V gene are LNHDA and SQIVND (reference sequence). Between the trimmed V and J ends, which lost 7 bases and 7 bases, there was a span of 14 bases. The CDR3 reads CASKEAREQPQHF. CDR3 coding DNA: TGTGCCAGTAAGGAGGCACGAGAACAGCCCCAGCATTTT.

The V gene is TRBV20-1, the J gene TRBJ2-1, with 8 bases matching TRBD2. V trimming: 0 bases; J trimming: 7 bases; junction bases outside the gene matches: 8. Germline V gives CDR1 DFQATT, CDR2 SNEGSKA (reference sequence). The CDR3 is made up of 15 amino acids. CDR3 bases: TGCAGTGCTAGAGATGGGAGCGGGAGAGAAAATGAGCAGTTCTTC. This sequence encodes CSARDGSGRENEQFF.

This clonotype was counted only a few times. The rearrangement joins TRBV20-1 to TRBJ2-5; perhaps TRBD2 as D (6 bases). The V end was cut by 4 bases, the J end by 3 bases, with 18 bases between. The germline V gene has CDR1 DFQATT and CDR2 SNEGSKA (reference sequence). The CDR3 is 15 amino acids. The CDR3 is CSAKLVGGGEETQYF. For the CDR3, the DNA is TGCAGTGCTAAATTGGTGGGAGGAGGGGAAGAGACCCAGTACTTC.

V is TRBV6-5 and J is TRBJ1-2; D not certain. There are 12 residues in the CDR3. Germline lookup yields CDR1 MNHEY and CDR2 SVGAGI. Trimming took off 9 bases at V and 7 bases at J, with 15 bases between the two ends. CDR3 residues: CASRAHSGGYTF. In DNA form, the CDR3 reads TGTGCCAGTCGGGCCCATAGTGGTGGCTACACCTTC.

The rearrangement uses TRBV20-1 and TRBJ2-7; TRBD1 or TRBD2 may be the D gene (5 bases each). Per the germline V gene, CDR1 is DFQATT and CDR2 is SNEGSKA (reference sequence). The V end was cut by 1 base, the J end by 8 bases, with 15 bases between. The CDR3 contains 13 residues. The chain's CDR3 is CSARGTGQPQQYF. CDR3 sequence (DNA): TGCAGTGCTAGAGGGACGGGGCAGCCCCAGCAGTACTTC.

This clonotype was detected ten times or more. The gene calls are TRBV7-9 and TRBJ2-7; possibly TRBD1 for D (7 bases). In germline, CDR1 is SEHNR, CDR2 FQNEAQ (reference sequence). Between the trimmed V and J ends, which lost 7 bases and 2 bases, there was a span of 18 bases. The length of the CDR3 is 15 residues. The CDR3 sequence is CASNGGGTAAYEQYF. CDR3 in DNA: TGTGCCAGCAACGGTGGGGGGACAGCTGCCTACGAGCAGTACTTC.

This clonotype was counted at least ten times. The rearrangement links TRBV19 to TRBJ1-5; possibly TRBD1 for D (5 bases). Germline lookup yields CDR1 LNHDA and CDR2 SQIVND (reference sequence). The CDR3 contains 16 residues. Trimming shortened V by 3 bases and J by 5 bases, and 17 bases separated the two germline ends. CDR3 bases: TGTGCCAGTAGTATCGGGGGTGGCGGCGAGCATCAGCCCCAGCATTTT. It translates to CASSIGGGGEHQPQHF.

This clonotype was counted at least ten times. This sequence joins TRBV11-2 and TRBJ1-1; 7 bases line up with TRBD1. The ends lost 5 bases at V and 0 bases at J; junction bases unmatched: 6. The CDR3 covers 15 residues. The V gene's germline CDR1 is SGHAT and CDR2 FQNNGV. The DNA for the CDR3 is TGTGCCAGCAGCCGGATGACAGGGTTGAACACTGAAGCTTTCTTT. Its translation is CASSRMTGLNTEAFF.

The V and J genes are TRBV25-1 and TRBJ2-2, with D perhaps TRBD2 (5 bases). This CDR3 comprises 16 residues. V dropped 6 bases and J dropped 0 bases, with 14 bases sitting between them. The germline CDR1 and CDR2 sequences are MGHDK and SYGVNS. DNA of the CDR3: TGTGCCAGCAGCTTGTTTGGTAGCGCGAACACCGGGGAGCTGTTTTTT. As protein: CASSLFGSANTGELFF.